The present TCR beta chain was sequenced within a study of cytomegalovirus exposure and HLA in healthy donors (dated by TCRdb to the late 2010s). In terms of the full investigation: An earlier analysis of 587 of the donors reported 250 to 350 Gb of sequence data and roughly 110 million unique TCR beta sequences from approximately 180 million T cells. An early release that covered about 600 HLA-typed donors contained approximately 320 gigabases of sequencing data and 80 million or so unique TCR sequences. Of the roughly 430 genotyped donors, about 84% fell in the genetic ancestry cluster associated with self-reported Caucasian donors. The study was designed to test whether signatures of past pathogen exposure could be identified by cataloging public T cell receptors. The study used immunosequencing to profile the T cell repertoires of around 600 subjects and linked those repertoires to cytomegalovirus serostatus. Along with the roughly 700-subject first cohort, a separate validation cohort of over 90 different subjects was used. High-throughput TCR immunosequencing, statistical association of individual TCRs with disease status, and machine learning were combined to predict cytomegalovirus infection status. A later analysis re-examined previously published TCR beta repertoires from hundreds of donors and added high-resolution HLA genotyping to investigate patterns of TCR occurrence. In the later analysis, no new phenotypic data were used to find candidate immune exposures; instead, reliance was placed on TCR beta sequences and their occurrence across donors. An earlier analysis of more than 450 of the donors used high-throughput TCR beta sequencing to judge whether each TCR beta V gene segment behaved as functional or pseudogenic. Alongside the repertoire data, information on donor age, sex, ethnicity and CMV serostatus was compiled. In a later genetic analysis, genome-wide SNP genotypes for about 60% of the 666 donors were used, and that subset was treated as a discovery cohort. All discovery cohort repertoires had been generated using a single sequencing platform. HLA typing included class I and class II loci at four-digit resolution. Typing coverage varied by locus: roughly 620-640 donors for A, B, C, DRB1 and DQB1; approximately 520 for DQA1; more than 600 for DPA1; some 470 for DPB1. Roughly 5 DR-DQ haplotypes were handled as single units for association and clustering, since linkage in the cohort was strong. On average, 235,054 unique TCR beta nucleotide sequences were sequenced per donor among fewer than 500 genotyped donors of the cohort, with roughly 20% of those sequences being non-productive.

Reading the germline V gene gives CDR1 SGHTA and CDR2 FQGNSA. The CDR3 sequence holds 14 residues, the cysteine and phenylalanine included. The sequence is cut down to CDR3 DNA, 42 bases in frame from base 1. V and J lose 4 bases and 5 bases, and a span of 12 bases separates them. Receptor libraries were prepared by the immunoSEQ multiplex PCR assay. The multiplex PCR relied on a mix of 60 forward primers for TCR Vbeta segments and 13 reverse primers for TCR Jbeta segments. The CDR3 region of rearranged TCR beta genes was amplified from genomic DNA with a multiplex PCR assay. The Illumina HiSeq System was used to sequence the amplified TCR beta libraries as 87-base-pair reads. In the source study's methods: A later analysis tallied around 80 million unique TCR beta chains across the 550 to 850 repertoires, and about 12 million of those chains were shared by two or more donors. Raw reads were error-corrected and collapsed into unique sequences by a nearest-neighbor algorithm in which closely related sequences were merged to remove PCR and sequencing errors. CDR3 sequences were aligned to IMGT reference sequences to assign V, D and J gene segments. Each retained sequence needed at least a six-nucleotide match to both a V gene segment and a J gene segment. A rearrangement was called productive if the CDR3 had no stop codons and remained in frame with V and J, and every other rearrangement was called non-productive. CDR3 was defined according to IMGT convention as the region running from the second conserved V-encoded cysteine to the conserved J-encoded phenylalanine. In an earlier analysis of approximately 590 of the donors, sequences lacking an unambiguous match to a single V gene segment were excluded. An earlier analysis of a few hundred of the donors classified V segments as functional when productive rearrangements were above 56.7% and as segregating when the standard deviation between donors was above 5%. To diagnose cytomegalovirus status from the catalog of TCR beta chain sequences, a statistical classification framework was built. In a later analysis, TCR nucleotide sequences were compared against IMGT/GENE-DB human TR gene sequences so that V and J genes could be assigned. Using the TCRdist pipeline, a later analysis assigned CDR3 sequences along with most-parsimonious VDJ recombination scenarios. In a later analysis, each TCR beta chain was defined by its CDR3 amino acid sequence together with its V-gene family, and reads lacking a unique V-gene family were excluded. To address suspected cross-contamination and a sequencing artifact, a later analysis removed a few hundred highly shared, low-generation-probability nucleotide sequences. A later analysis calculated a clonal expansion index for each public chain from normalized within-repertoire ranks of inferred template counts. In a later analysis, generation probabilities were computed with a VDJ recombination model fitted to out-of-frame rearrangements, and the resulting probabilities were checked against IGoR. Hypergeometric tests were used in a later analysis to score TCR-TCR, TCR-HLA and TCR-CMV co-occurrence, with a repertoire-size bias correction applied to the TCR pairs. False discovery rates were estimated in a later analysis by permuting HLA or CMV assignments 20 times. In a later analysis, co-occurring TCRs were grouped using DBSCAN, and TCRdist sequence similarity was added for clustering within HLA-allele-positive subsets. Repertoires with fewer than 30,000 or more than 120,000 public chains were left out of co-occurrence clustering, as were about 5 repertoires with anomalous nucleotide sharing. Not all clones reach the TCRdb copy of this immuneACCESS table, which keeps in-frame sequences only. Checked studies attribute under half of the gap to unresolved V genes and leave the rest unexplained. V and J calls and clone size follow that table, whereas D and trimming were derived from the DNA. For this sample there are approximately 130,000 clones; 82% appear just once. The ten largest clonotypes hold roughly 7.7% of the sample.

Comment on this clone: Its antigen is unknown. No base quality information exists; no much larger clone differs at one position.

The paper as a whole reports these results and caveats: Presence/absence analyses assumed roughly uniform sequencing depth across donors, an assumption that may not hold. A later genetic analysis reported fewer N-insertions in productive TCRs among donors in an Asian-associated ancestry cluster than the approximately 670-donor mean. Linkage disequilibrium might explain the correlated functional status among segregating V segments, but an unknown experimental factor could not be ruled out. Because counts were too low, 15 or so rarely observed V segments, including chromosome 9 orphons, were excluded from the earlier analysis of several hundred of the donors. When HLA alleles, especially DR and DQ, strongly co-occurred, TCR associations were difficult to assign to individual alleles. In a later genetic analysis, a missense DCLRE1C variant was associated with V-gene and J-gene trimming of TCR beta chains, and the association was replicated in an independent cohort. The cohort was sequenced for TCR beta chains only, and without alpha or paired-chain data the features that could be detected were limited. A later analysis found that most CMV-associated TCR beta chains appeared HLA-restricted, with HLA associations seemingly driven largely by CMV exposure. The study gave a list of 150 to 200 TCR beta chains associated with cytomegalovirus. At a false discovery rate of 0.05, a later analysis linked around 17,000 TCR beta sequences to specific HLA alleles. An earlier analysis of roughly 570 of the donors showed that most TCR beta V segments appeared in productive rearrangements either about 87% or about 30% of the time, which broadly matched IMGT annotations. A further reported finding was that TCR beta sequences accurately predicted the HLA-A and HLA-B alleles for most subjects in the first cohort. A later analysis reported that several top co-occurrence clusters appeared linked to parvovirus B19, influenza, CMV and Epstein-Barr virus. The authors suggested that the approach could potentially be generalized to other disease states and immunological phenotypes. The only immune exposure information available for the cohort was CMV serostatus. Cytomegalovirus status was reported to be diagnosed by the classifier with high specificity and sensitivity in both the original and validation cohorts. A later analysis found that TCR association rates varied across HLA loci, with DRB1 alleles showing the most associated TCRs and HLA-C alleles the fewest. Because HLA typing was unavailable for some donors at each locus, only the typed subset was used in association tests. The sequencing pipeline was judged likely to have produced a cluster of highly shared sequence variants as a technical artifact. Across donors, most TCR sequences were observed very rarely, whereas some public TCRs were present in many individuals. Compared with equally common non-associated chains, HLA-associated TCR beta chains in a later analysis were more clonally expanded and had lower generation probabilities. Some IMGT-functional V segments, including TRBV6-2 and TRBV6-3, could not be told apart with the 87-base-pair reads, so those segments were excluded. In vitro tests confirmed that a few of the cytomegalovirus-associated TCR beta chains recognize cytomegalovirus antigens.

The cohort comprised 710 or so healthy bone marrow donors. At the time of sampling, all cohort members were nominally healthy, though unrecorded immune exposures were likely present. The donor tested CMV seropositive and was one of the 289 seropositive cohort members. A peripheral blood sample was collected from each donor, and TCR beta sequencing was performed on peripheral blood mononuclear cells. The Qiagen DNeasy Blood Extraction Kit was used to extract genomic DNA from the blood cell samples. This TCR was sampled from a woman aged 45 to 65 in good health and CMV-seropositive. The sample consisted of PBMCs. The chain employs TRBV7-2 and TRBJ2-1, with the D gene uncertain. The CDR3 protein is CASSSYSGHNEQFF. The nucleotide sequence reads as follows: TGTGCCAGCAGCTCCTATAGTGGGCACAATGAGCAGTTCTTC.